This T cell receptor beta chain was profiled in a study of T cell responses to AZD1222 COVID-19 vaccine. About this clone: The antigen is not known.

There are 14 residues in the CDR3. The J segment lost 1 base and the V segment lost 4 bases, leaving 3 bases of the junction unmatched. Germline loops: CDR1 LGHDT, CDR2 YNNKEL (reference sequence). Overall study findings and caveats: Donors were mostly white British, more females; clonal diversity possibly underestimated.

Some clones are missing from TCRdb's copy, which holds only in-frame ones; the method was immunoSEQ multiplex PCR. The table shows 65,000 to 75,000 clones, with 84% occurring only once. The V gene is TRBV3-1 (or the pseudogene TRBV3-2), the J gene TRBJ1-2, with 7 bases that match TRBD1. This specimen consisted of peripheral blood, obtained on day 0 of AZD1222 vaccination. This receptor was obtained from an adult in good health. The CDR3 here is CASSPTGYNYGYTF. Here the CDR3 DNA reads TGTGCCAGCAGCCCGACAGGGTATAACTATGGCTACACCTTC.